This T cell receptor beta chain was obtained from a study of cytomegalovirus exposure and HLA in healthy donors. The length of the CDR3 is 13 residues. V was clipped by 4 bases and J by 4 bases, with 10 bases between them. Germline V CDR1 and CDR2: SGHNT, YENEEA. General study findings and limits: Earlier results showed most TCR beta V segments being productive about 87% or about 30% of the time. Immune exposure was documented only through CMV serostatus.

This clone has just one count. No antigen is known for it. Primers: 60 Vbeta forward and 13 Jbeta reverse. Original processing notes: A later analysis counted approximately 80 million unique TCR beta chains, 9.5 million to 12 million shared. The method was immunoSEQ multiplex PCR; TCRdb's version includes in-frame clones alone and lacks a portion of them. V and J calls plus clone size are reproduced from that table; the DNA served to infer D and trimming. The sample has about 94,000 clones, roughly 77% seen once. Sequencing used PBMCs. The V gene is TRBV11-3, the J gene TRBJ1-1; D perhaps matches TRBD1 (6 bases). This TCR derives from a human donor in good health. CDR3 in amino acids: CASSSQGSTEAFF. CDR3 nucleotide sequence: TGTGCCAGCAGCTCGCAGGGGTCCACTGAAGCTTTCTTT. The whole variable domain, remainder taken from reference TRBV11-3 and TRBJ1-1, is EAGVVQSPRYKIIEKKQPVAFWCNPISGHNTLYWYLQNLGQGPELLIRYENEEAVDDSQLPKDRFSAERLKGVDSTLKIQPAELGDSAVYLCASSSQGSTEAFFGQGTRLTVV.